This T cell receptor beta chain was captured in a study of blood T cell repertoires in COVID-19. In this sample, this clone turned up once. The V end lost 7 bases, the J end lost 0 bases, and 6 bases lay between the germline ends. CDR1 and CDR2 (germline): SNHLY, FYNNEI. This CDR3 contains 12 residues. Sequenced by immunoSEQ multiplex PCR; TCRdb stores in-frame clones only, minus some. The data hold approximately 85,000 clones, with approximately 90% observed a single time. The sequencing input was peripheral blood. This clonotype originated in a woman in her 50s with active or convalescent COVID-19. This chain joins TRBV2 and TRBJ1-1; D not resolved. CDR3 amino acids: CASKGVNTEAFF. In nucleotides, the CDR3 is TGTGCCAGCAAAGGAGTGAACACTGAAGCTTTCTTT.